Listed here are 19 T cell receptor beta chains from one sample, sequenced in a study of CD8 T cells in ankylosing spondylitis. TCRdb re-derived calls from the 5' RACE reads in MiXCR, one entry per CDR3 protein. The data show roughly 250,000 distinct CDR3 sequences, around 7.8% seen once. Sequencing was carried out using blood, either unsorted or a sorted T cell fraction (not recorded which). The receptors were gathered from a male donor with ankylosing spondylitis or in good health (not recorded which).

This clonotype was observed at least ten times. J is TRBJ2-7 and V is TRBV20-1; 12 bases line up with TRBD2. Germline lookup yields CDR1 DFQATT and CDR2 SNEGSKA (reference sequence). The CDR3 is 16 amino acids. Unmatched junction bases numbered 10, after V lost 3 bases and J lost 4 bases. For the CDR3, the DNA is TGCAGTGCTAGTAGCTCTAGCGGGAGGGCCGAATACGAGCAGTACTTC. Its protein is CSASSSSGRAEYEQYF.

A word on this clonotype: With a much larger clone just one base away, this may be a read error. The conserved final phenylalanine or tryptophan is absent from the CDR3, which likely points to a read error. The genes are TRBV5-1 and TRBJ2-1, with 7 bases that match TRBD2. Germline CDR1 SGHRS, CDR2 YFSETQ. V dropped 3 bases and J dropped 0; count of bases not matched to a gene: 3. The CDR3 is 15 amino acids. The CDR3 loop reads CASSWRENSYNEQFC. The CDR3 nucleotides are TGCGCCAGCAGCTGGCGGGAGAACTCCTACAATGAGCAGTTCTGC.

The rearrangement links TRBV20-1 to TRBJ2-3, with TRBD2 as a possible D gene (6 bases). The V and J ends lost 0 bases and 1 base respectively, with 11 bases between them. The CDR3 is 15 residues long. Per the germline V gene, CDR1 is DFQATT and CDR2 is SNEGSKA (reference sequence). CDR3 bases: TGCAGTGCTAGAGATCTCCAGCGGGGCACAGATACGCAGTATTTT. Its translation is CSARDLQRGTDTQYF.

This clonotype was counted at least ten times. This sequence joins TRBV5-1 and TRBJ1-2, with D unclear. This CDR3 region has 16 residues. CDR1 and CDR2 from the germline V gene are SGHRS and YFSETQ. Trimming took 5 bases from V and 5 from J, leaving 22 bases between them. The DNA of the CDR3 is TGCGCCAGCAGTCCGACATTTACGAATGGAAAATATGGCTACACCTTC. As protein: CASSPTFTNGKYGYTF.

At least ten counts were recorded for this clonotype. This sequence joins TRBV15 and TRBJ1-2; tentative D call: TRBD1 (5 bases). Trimming removed 1 base at V and 13 bases at J, with 16 bases between. In germline, CDR1 is LNHNV, CDR2 YYDKDF (reference sequence). This CDR3 is built from 13 residues. CDR3: CATSRGGVPYSTF. The CDR3 DNA follows: TGTGCCACCAGCAGAGGAGGGGTTCCATATTCCACCTTC.

The genes are TRBV12-5 and TRBJ2-1; 15 positions match TRBD2. This CDR3 is built from 16 residues. Trimming at V came to 5 bases and at J to 10 bases, leaving 9 bases not matched to a gene. The germline gives CDR1 LGHNT, CDR2 FRNRAP. As DNA, the CDR3 is TGTGCTAGTGGTCAAGGACTAGCGGGAGGGCGTGGGGAGCAGTTCTTC. Protein product: CASGQGLAGGRGEQFF.

This clonotype came up many times. The V and J genes are TRBV20-1 and TRBJ2-7; weak D call: TRBD1 (6 bases). Germline CDR1 and CDR2: DFQATT and SNEGSKA (reference sequence). CDR3 size: 14 residues. With 4 bases removed from V and 1 base from J, the gap between germline ends came to 14 bases. The CDR3 reads CSANRVPYSYEQYF. CDR3 coding DNA: TGCAGTGCTAACAGGGTACCTTATTCCTACGAGCAGTACTTC.

In its sample, this clonotype was seen many times. The chain joins TRBV5-1 to TRBJ2-7; possible D gene TRBD2, 5 bases. Trimming removed 5 bases at V and 5 bases at J, with 8 bases between. In germline, CDR1 is SGHRS, CDR2 YFSETQ. The CDR3 spans 11 residues. The CDR3 sequence: CASSSDHEQYF. The CDR3 DNA reads as TGCGCCAGCAGTAGCGACCACGAGCAGTACTTC.

Ten or more counts support this clonotype. The chain uses TRBV12-3 or TRBV12-4 and TRBJ1-2; no definite D call. CDR3 length: 14 residues. V lost 2 bases to trimming and J lost 8 bases, with 15 bases between them. The CDR3 loop reads CASSLRHLQEGYTF. The CDR3 coding sequence is TGTGCCAGCAGTTTAAGACATCTTCAGGAGGGCTACACCTTC.

This clonotype was observed many times. The CDR3 DNA reads TGTGCCAGTAGTCGGGTAGCGGGGAACAATGAGCAGTTCTTC. Its protein is CASSRVAGNNEQFF. The V call is TRBV19, the J call TRBJ2-1; 8 nucleotides align to TRBD2. Unmatched junction bases numbered 5, after V lost 5 bases and J lost 5 bases. Germline lookup yields CDR1 LNHDA and CDR2 SQIVND (reference sequence). This CDR3 has 14 amino acids. Full variable domain (remainder filled in from reference TRBV19 and TRBJ2-1): DGGITQSPKYLFRKEGQNVTLSCEQNLNHDAMYWYRQDPGQGLRLIYYSQIVNDFQKGDIAEGYSVSREKKESFPLTVTSAQKNPTAFYLCASSRVAGNNEQFFGPGTRLTVL.

This clonotype was detected only a few times. This chain connects TRBV18 to TRBJ1-2, with 10 bases fitting TRBD1. V shed 3 bases, J shed 4 bases, and the junction held 5 bases outside the gene matches. The CDR3 covers 15 residues. Germline V lookup: CDR1 KGHSH, CDR2 LQKENI. CDR3 coding DNA: TGTGCCAGCTCACCCGGGACAGGGGAAATCTATGGCTACACCTTC. This gives the protein CASSPGTGEIYGYTF.

The V gene is TRBV4-3, the J gene TRBJ2-3; 7 bases agree with TRBD1. J lost 5 bases, V lost 3 bases, and 2 bases had no gene match. The CDR3 runs to 13 residues. In germline, CDR1 is LGHNA, CDR2 YSLEER. The CDR3 spells CASSQRTGDTQYF. The CDR3 DNA sequence: TGCGCCAGCAGCCAGAGGACAGGAGATACGCAGTATTTT.

This clonotype was observed at least ten times. The chain couples TRBV5-1 to TRBJ2-2; no reliable D call. Deletions cut 2 bases from V and 3 bases from J, with 8 bases between. Germline lookup yields CDR1 SGHRS and CDR2 YFSETQ. The CDR3 covers 14 residues. CDR3 loop: CASSLNPDTGELFF. The CDR3 DNA follows: TGCGCCAGCAGCTTAAACCCGGACACCGGGGAGCTGTTTTTT.

This clonotype was counted at least ten times. The rearrangement joins TRBV20-1 to TRBJ2-1; D gene uncertain. V dropped 4 bases and J dropped 6 bases, with 10 bases sitting between them. Germline V gene sequence: CDR1 DFQATT, CDR2 SNEGSKA (reference sequence). This CDR3 spans 12 amino acids. In DNA, the CDR3 is TGCAGTGCTAACCCCGGTGGCAATGAGCAGTTCTTC. Its translation is CSANPGGNEQFF.

This clonotype has a count of ten or more. V and J are TRBV5-1 and TRBJ2-7; D possibly corresponds to TRBD2 (6 bases). This CDR3 contains 15 residues. Trimming shortened V by 1 base and J by 5 bases, and 16 bases separated the two germline ends. The V gene's germline CDR1 is SGHRS and CDR2 YFSETQ. DNA for the CDR3: TGCGCCAGCAGCTTGAATGGGCTAGCGAGAGACGAGCAGTACTTC. Translated: CASSLNGLARDEQYF.

V and J are TRBV7-6 and TRBJ2-5; D gene unclear. V was cut by 4 bases and J by 4 bases, with 13 bases left in between. The CDR3 sequence is 14 residues long. Germline CDR1 reads SGHVS; CDR2 reads FNYEAQ. As DNA, the CDR3 is TGTGCCAGCAGCTACCGCCGAGGACCAGAGACCCAGTACTTC. Protein: CASSYRRGPETQYF.

The CDR3 region is CSASLGTGVEDTQYF. The CDR3 region has the DNA TGCAGTGCTAGCTTGGGGACAGGGGTTGAAGATACGCAGTATTTT. V is TRBV20-1 and J is TRBJ2-3, with TRBD1 identical over 10 bases. The CDR3 is 15 amino acids. Germline CDR1 DFQATT, CDR2 SNEGSKA (reference sequence). V lost 3 bases, J lost 5 bases, and 8 bases stayed unmatched.

At least ten counts were recorded for this clonotype. CDR3 nucleotides: TGTGCCACCTCTAAAAGGGGACAACCTCCCTCCTACAATGAGCAGTTCTTC. It specifies CATSKRGQPPSYNEQFF. The V and J genes are TRBV27 and TRBJ2-1; D perhaps matches TRBD1 (6 bases). Looked up from germline, CDR1 is MNHEY and CDR2 is SMNVEV (reference sequence). The ends were cut back, 10 bases at V and 0 bases at J, with 22 bases in the middle. This CDR3 is built from 17 residues.

The chain links TRBV7-3 to TRBJ1-1; D call uncertain. In germline, CDR1 is SGHTA, CDR2 FQGTGA. The CDR3 sequence is 13 residues long. The V gene lost 0 bases and the J gene lost 6 bases, with 8 bases spanning the gap. The chain's CDR3 is CASSLTLTSEAFF. The DNA of the CDR3 is TGTGCCAGCAGCTTAACCCTGACGTCTGAAGCTTTCTTT.